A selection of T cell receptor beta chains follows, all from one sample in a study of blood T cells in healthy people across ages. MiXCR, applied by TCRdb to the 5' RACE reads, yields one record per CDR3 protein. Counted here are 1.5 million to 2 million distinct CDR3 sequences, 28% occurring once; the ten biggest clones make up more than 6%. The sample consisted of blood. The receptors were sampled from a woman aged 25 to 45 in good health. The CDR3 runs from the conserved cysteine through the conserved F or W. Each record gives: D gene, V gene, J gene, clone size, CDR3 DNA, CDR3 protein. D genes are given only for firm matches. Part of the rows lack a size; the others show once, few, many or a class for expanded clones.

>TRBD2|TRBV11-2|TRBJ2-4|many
TGCGCCAGCAGCCTCGATGGGGGGGTAGCCAAAAACATTCAGTACTTC
CASSLDGGVAKNIQYF
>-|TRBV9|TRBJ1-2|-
TGTGCCAGCACCCCCATCCTCACAGGGAACTATGGCTACACCTTC
CASTPILTGNYGYTF
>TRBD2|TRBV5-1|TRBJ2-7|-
TGCGCCAGCAGCTTGTGGGCTAGCGGGGGTGTAAGCTACGAGCAGTACTTC
CASSLWASGGVSYEQYF
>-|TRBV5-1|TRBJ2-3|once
TGCGCCAGCAGCTTGGGGCGAGCGGTTTCCACAGATACGCAGTATTTT
CASSLGRAVSTDTQYF
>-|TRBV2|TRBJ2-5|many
TGTGCCAGCGCTCGCCGAGGGGGGTTCCAAGAGACCCAGTACTTC
CASARRGGFQETQYF
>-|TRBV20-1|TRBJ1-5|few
TGCAGTGCTAGGGTGAAGGGACTCAATAGCAATCAGCCCCAGCATTTT
CSARVKGLNSNQPQHF
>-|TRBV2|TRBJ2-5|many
TGTGCCAGCAGCGAAAGGGGTCGGGAGACCCAGTACTTC
CASSERGRETQYF
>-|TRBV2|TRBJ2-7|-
TGTGCCAGCAGTGAAGCCGGTAGGGGGGGGTACGAGCAGTACTTC
CASSEAGRGGYEQYF
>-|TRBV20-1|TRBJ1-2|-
TGCAGTGCGGGACGGAAAAACTATGGCTACACCTTC
CSAGRKNYGYTF
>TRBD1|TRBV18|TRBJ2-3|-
TGTGCCAGCTCATGGGGGACAGGGAAGGATACGCAGTATTTT
CASSWGTGKDTQYF
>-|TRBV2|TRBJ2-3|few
TGTGCCAGCACCCAAGGGGCGGCCCGGGAGACAGATACGCAGTATTTT
CASTQGAARETDTQYF
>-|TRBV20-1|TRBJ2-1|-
TGCAGTGCTAGTAGCAGGAGAACCTACAATGAGCAGTTCTTC
CSASSRRTYNEQFF
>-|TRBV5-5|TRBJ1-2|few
TGTGCCAGCAGATCAGACCGGGACGGCTATGGCTACACCTTC
CASRSDRDGYGYTF
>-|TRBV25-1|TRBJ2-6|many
TGTGCCAGCAGTGGTTCTAGGTCGAGGGATCCTGGGGCCAACGTCCTGACTTTC
CASSGSRSRDPGANVLTF
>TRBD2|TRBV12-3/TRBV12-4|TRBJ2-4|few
TGTGCCAGCAGTTTCGGGTTGGCGGGGGGGCCGGGGAACATTCAGTACTTC
CASSFGLAGGPGNIQYF
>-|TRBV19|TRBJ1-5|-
TGTGCCAGTAGTATAGAGGATCAGCCCCAGCATTTT
CASSIEDQPQHF
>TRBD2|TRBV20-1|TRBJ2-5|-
TGCAGTGCCCCTCTTAGCGGGAGGGGAGGAGAGACCCAGTACTTC
CSAPLSGRGGETQYF
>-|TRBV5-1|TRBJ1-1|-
TGCGCCAGCAGTAGTGGGCGGACGGGGAACACTGAAGCTTTCTTT
CASSSGRTGNTEAFF
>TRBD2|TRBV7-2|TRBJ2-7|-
TGTGCCAGCAGCTCCACTAGCGTGGACTCCTACGAGCAGTACTTC
CASSSTSVDSYEQYF
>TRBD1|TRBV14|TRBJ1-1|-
TGTGCCAGCAGCAAGGGGGCGCGCACTGAAGCTTTCTTT
CASSKGARTEAFF
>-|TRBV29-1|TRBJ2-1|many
TGCAGCGCTGAGAGTCGCAATGAGCAGTTCTTC
CSAESRNEQFF
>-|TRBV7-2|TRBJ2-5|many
TGTGCCAGCAGCTCTCTCGCGCGGACCCAGTACTTC
CASSSLARTQYF
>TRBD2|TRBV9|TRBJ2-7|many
TGTGCCAGCAGCGTTGGGACTAGCCACGAGCAGTACTTC
CASSVGTSHEQYF
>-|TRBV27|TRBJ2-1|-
TGTGCCAGCAGAATGACATTTTCTAGCGCTTTCCCCTACAATGAGCAGTTCTTC
CASRMTFSSAFPYNEQFF
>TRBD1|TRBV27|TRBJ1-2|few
TGTGCCAGCAGTTTGACGGCAGGGGGTTCGAGCTATGGCTACACCTTC
CASSLTAGGSSYGYTF
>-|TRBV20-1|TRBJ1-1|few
TGCAGTGCTAGGACGGGACTGCCGAACACTGAAGCTTTCTTT
CSARTGLPNTEAFF
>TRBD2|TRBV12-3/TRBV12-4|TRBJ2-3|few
TGTGCCAGCAGTCCTAGCGGGGGGGCGTCAGATACGCGGTATTTT
CASSPSGGASDTRYF
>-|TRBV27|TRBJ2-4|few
TGTGCCAGCAGTTTATCGTCTGGGGGCAGGAGCAAAAACATTCAGTACTTC
CASSLSSGGRSKNIQYF
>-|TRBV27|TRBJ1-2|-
TGTGCCAGCAAATCTTCGGAGGAGCACTATGGCTACACCTTC
CASKSSEEHYGYTF